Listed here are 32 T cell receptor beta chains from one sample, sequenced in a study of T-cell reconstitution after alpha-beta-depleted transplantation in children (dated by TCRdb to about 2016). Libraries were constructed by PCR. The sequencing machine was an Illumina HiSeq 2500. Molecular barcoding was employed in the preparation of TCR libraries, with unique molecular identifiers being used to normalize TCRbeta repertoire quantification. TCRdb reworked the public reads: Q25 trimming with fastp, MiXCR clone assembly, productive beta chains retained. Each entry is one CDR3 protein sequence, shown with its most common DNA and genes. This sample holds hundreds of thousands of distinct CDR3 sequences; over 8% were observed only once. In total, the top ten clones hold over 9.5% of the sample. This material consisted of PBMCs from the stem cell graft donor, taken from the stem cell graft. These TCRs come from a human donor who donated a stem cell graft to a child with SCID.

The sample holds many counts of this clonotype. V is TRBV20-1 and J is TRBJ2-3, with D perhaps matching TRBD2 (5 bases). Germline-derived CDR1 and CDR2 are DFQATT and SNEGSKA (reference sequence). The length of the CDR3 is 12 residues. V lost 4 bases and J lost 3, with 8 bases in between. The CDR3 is CSAITGTDTQYF. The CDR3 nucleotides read TGCAGTGCTATCACGGGGACAGATACGCAGTATTTT.

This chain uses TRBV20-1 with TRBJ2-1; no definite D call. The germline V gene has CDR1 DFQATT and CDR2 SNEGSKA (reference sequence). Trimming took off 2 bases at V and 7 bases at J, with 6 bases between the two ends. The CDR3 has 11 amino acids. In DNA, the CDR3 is TGCAGTGCTAGACCGCTAAATGAGCAGTTCTTC. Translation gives CSARPLNEQFF.

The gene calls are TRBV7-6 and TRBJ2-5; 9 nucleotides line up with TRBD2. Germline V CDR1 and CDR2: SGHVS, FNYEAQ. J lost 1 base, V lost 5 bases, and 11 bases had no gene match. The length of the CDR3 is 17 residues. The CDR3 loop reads CASSPAVAGALQETQYF. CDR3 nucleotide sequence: TGTGCCAGCAGCCCCGCCGTAGCGGGGGCCCTCCAAGAGACCCAGTACTTC.

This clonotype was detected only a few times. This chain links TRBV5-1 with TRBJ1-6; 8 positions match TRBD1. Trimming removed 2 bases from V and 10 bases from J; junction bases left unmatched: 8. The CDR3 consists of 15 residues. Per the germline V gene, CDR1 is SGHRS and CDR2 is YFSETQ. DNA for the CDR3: TGCGCCAGCAGCTTACTTCGGGACAGGATCTCACCCCTCCACTTT. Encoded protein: CASSLLRDRISPLHF.

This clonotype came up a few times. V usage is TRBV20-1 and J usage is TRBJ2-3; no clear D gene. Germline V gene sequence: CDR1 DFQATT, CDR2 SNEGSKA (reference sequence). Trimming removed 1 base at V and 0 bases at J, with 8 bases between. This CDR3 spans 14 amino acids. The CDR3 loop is CSARAGQSTDTQYF. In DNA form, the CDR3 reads TGCAGTGCTAGAGCTGGGCAGAGCACAGATACGCAGTATTTT.

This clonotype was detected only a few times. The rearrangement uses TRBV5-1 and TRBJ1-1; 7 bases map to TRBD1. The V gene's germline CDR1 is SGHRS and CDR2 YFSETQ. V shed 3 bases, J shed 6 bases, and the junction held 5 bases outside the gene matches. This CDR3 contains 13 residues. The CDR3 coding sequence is TGCGCCAGCAGCTCCATGACAGGGCCTGAAGCTTTCTTT. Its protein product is CASSSMTGPEAFF.

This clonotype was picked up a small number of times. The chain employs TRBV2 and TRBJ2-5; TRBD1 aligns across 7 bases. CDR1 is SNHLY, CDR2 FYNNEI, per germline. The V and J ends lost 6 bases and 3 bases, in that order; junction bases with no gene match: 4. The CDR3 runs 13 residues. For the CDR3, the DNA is TGTGCCAGCAGGTGGGACAGCAAAGAGACCCAGTACTTC. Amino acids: CASRWDSKETQYF.

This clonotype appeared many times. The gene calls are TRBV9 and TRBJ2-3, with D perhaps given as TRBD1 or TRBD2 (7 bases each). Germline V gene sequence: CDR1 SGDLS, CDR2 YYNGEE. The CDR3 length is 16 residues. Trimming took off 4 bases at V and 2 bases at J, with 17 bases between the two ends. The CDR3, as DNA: TGTGCCAGCAGCACCCAGGGGAGGGGGCACACAGATACGCAGTATTTT. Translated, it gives CASSTQGRGHTDTQYF.

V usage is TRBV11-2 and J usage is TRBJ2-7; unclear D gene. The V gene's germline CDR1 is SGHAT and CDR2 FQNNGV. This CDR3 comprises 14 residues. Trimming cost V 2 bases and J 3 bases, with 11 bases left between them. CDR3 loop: CASSLQDLNYEQYF. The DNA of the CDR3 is TGTGCCAGCAGCTTACAGGACCTAAACTACGAGCAGTACTTC.

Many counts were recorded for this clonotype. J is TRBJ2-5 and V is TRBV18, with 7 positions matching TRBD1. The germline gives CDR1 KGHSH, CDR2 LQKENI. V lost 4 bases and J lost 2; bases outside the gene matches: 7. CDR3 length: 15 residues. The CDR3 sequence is CASSLDRDRQETQYF. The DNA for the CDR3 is TGTGCCAGCTCACTGGATCGGGACAGACAAGAGACCCAGTACTTC. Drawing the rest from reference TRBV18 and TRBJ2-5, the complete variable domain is NAGVMQNPRHLVRRRGQEARLRCSPMKGHSHVYWYRQLPEEGLKFMVYLQKENIIDESGMPKERFSAEFPKEGPSILRIQQVVRGDSAAYFCASSLDRDRQETQYFGPGTRLLVL.

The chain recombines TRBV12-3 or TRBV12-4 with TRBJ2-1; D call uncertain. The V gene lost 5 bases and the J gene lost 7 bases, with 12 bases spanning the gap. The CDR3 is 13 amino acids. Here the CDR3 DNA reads TGTGCCAGCAGTCGATATAGTACGAATGAGCAGTTCTTC. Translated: CASSRYSTNEQFF.

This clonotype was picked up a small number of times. CDR3 sequence: CASSLEVLLAEQYF. Written as DNA, the CDR3 is TGCGCCAGCAGCTTGGAGGTACTCCTAGCCGAGCAGTACTTC. The rearrangement joins TRBV5-1 to TRBJ2-7, with D tentatively TRBD2 (5 bases). Per the germline V gene, CDR1 is SGHRS and CDR2 is YFSETQ. The CDR3 is 14 residues long. Deletions cut 0 bases from V and 6 bases from J, with 13 bases between.

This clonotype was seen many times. The CDR3 reads CSARAGTGSSDTQYF. The CDR3 DNA sequence: TGCAGTGCTAGGGCCGGGACAGGGTCGTCAGATACGCAGTATTTT. The chain has TRBV20-1 and TRBJ2-3, with TRBD1 matching over 9 bases. Germline V gene sequence: CDR1 DFQATT, CDR2 SNEGSKA (reference sequence). V dropped 3 bases and J dropped 4; count of bases not matched to a gene: 8. The CDR3 runs to 15 residues.

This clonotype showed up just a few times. The CDR3 sequence: CASSGDPGGNGYTF. For the CDR3, the DNA is TGCGCCAGCAGCGGGGACCCAGGGGGCAATGGCTACACCTTC. The V gene is TRBV5-1, the J gene TRBJ1-2; TRBD1 agrees at 8 bases. This CDR3 contains 14 residues. Per the germline V gene, CDR1 is SGHRS and CDR2 is YFSETQ. The trim removed 4 bases at V and 6 bases at J, leaving 8 bases unmatched.

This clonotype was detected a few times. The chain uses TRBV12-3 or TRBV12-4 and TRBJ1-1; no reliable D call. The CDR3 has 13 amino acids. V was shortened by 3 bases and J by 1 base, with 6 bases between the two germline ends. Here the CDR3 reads CASSFLENTEAFF. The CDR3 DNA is TGTGCCAGCAGTTTCCTAGAGAACACTGAAGCTTTCTTT.

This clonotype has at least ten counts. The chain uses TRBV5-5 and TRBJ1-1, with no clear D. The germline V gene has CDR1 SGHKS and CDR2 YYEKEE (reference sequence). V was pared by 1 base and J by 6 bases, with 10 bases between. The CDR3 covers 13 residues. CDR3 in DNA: TGTGCCAGCAGCTTGTTCCTGGGAGCTGAAGCTTTCTTT. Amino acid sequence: CASSLFLGAEAFF.

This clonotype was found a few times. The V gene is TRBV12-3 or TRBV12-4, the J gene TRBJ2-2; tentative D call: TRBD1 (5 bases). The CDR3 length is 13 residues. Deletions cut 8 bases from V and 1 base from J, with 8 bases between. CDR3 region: CASGAGNTGELFF. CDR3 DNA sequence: TGTGCCAGCGGGGCAGGGAACACCGGGGAGCTGTTTTTT.

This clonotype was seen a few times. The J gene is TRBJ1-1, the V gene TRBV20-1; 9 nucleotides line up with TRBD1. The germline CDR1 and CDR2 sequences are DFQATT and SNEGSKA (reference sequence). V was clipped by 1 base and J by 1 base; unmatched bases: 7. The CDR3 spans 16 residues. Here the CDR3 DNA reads TGCAGTGCTAGAGTTGGACAGGGGAGCACGAACACTGAAGCTTTCTTT. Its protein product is CSARVGQGSTNTEAFF.

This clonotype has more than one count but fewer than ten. Here the CDR3 DNA reads TGTGCCAGCAGTAGCGGCGACTACCTTGGGGATACGCAGTATTTT. This sequence encodes CASSSGDYLGDTQYF. The chain recombines TRBV27 with TRBJ2-3, with a possible D match to TRBD2 (5 bases). Looked up from germline, CDR1 is MNHEY and CDR2 is SMNVEV (reference sequence). The CDR3 sequence is 15 residues long. The V end was cut by 5 bases, the J end by 6 bases, with 18 bases between.

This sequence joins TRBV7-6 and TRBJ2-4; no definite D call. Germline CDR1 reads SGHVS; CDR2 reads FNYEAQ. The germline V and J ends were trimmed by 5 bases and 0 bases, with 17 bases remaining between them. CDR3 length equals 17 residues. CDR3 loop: CASSPSEGRLAKNIQYF. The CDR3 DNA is TGTGCCAGCAGCCCATCCGAAGGGCGGCTAGCCAAAAACATTCAGTACTTC.

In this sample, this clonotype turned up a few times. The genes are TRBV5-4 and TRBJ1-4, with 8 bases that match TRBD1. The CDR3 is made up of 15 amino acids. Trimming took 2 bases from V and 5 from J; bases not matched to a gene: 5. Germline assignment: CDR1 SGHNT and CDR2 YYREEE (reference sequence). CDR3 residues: CASSLGQGANEKLFF. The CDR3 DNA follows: TGTGCCAGCAGCTTAGGACAGGGTGCGAATGAAAAACTGTTTTTT.

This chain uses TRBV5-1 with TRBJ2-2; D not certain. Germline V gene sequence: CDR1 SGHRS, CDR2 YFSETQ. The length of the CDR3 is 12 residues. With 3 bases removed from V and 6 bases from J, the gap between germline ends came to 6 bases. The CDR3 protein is CASSSIPGELFF. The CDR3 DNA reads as TGCGCCAGCAGCTCCATCCCCGGGGAGCTGTTTTTT.

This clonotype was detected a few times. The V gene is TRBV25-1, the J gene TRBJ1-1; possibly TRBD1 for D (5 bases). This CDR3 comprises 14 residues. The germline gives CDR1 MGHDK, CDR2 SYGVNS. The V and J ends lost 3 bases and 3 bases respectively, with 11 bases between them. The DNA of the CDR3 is TGTGCCAGCAGTGAGAGACAGAGCTACACTGAAGCTTTCTTT. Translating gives CASSERQSYTEAFF.

The CDR3 DNA reads TGCGCCAGCATGGGGGACAGCTACAATGAGCAGTTCTTC. It codes for CASMGDSYNEQFF. The chain carries TRBV10-1 and TRBJ2-1; TRBD1 aligns across 7 bases. Germline CDR1 is WNHNN and CDR2 is SYGVQD (reference sequence). CDR3 length: 13 residues. The V and J ends lost 7 bases and 3 bases, in that order; junction bases with no gene match: 3.

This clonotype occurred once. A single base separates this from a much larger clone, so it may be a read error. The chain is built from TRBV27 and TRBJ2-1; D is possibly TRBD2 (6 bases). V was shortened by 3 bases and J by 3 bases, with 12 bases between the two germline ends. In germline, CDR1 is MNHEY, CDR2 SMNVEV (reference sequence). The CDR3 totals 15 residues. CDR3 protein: CASSLGRNHYNEQFF. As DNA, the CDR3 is TGTGCCAGCAGTTTGGGGAGGAACCACTACAATGAGCAGTTCTTC.

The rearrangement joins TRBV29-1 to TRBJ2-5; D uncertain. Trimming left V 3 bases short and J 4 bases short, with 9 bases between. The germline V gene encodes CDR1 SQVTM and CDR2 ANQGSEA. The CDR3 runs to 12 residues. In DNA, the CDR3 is TGCAGCGTTGAGCATGGTGGAGAGACCCAGTACTTC. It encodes CSVEHGGETQYF.

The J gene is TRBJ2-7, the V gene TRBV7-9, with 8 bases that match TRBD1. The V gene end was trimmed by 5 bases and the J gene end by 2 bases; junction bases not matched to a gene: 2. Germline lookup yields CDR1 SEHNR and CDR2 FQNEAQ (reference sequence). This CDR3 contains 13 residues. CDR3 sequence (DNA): TGTGCCAGCAGCATGACAGGGGCCTACGAGCAGTACTTC. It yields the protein CASSMTGAYEQYF.

CDR3 residues: CASSPAGRGGQDTQYF. CDR3 DNA: TGTGCCAGCAGTCCAGCAGGGCGGGGGGGCCAAGATACGCAGTATTTT. The genes are TRBV7-8 and TRBJ2-3, with 9 positions matching TRBD2. This CDR3 is 16 amino acids long. Germline CDR1 reads SGHVS; CDR2 reads FQNEAQ. V lost 6 bases, J lost 5 bases, and 12 bases stayed unmatched.

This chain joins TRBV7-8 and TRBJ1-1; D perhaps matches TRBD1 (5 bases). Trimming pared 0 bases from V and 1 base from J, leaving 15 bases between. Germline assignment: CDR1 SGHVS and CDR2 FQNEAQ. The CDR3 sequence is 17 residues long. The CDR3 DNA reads TGTGCCAGCAGCTTAGCTCCAAGGGGAAAGGAGAACACTGAAGCTTTCTTT. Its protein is CASSLAPRGKENTEAFF.

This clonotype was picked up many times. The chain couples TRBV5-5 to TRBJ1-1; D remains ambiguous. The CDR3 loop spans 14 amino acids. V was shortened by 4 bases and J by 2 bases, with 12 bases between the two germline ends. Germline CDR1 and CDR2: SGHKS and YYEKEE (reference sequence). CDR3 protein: CASSVPGVNTEAFF. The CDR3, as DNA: TGTGCCAGCAGCGTGCCAGGCGTCAACACTGAAGCTTTCTTT. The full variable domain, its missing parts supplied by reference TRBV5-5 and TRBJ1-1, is DAGVTQSPTHLIKTRGQQVTLRCSPISGHKSVSWYQQVLGQGPQFIFQYYEKEERGRGNFPDRFSARQFPNYSSELNVNALLLGDSALYLCASSVPGVNTEAFFGQGTRLTVV.

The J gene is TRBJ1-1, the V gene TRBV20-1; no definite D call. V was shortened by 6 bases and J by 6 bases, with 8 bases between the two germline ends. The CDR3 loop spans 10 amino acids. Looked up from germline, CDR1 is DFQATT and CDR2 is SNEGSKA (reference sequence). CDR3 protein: CSADRSEAFF. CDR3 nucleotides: TGCAGTGCGGATAGATCTGAAGCTTTCTTT.

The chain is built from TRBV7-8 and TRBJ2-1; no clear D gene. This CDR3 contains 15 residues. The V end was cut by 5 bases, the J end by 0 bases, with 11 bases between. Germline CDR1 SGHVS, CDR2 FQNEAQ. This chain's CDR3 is CASSTSSVSYNEQFF. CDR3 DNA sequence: TGTGCCAGCAGCACCTCTTCGGTCTCCTACAATGAGCAGTTCTTC.